The subject of this entry is one TCR beta chain. Next came a second PCR, run for about 7 to 12 cycles, which used a sample-barcoded 5' primer along with a J-beta primer mix. Sequencing yielded, for each sample, at least 2.5 million paired-end reads carrying CDR3. One entry per CDR3 protein, called by TCRdb with MiXCR from the 5' RACE reads. The sample holds 600,000 to 900,000 distinct CDR3 sequences, roughly 25% seen once. The data were taken from a study of blood T cells in healthy people across ages. Per germline, CDR1 SGHKS and CDR2 YYEKEE (reference sequence). The CDR3 contains 16 residues. V lost 4 bases to trimming and J lost 5 bases, with 19 bases between them. The same data also went into a second study, on T cells of mothers and their children. From that report: All donors were healthy and Caucasian; they were a few mothers and their six children.

The chain couples TRBV5-5 to TRBJ2-4, with D perhaps TRBD2 (7 bases). The sequence was collected from a boy aged 5-17 years in good health. Sample: blood. CDR3 nucleotide sequence: TGTGCCAGCAGCGGGGGGGACACGAATAAAGAAAACATTCAGTACTTC. Encoded protein: CASSGGDTNKENIQYF.